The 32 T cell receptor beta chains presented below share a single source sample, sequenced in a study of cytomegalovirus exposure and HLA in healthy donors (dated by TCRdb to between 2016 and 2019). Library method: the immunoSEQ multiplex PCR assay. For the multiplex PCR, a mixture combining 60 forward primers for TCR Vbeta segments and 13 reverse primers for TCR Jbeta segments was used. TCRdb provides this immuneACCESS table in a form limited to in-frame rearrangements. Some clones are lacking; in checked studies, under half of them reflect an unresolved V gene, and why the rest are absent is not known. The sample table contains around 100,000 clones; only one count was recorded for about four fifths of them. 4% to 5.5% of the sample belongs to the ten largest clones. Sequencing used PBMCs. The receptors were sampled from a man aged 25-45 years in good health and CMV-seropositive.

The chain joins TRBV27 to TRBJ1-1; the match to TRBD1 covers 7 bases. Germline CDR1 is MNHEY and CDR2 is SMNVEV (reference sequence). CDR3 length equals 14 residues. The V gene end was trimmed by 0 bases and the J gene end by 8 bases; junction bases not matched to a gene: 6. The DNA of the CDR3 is TGTGCCAGCAGTTTATCCCGAACAGGGGCCGAAGCTTTCTTT. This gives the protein CASSLSRTGAEAFF.

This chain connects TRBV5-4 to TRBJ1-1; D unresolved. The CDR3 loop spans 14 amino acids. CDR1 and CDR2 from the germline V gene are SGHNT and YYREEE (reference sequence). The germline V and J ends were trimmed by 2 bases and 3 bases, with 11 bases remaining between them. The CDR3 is CASSFQLDDTEAFF. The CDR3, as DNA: TGTGCCAGCAGCTTTCAGCTAGATGACACTGAAGCTTTCTTT. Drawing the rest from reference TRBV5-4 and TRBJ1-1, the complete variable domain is ETGVTQSPTHLIKTRGQQVTLRCSSQSGHNTVSWYQQALGQGPQFIFQYYREEENGRGNFPPRFSGLQFPNYSSELNVNALELDDSALYLCASSFQLDDTEAFFGQGTRLTVV.

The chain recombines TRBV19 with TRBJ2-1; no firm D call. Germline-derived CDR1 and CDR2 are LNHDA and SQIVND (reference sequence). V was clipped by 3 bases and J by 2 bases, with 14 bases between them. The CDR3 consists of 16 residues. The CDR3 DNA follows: TGTGCCAGTAGTATGGCTGAGGCAGACCCCTACAATGAGCAGTTCTTC. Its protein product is CASSMAEADPYNEQFF.

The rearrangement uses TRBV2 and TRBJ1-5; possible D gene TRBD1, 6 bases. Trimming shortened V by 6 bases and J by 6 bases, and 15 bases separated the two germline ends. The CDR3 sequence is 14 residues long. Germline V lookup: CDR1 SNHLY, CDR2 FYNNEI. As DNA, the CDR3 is TGTGCCAGCAGCCCAACAGGGTATGTTCAGCCCCAGCATTTT. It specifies CASSPTGYVQPQHF.

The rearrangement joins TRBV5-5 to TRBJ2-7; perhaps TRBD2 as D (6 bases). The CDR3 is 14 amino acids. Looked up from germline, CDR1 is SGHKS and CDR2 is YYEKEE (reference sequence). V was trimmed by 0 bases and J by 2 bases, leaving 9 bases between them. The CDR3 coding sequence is TGTGCCAGCAGCTTGGGTTGGGGGGCCTACGAGCAGTACTTC. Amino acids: CASSLGWGAYEQYF.

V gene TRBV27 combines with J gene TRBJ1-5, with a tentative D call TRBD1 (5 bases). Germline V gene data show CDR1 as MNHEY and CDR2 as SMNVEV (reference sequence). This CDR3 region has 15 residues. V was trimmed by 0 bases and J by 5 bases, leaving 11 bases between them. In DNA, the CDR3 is TGTGCCAGCAGTTTATCGAGGCAGGGTCATCAGCCCCAGCATTTT. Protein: CASSLSRQGHQPQHF.

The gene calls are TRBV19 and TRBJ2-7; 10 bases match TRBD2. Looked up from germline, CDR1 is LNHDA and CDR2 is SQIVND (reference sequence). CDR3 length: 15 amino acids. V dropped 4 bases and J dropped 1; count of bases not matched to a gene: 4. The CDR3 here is CASSTLAGASYEQYF. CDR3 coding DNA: TGTGCCAGTAGTACCCTAGCGGGGGCATCCTACGAGCAGTACTTC.

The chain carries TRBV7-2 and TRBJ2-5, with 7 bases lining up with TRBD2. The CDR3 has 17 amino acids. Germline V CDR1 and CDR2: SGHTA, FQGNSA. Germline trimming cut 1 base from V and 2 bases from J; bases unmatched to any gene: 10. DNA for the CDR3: TGTGCCAGCAGCTTAGTGGCGGGTGCTAGCGGACAAGAGACCCAGTACTTC. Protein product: CASSLVAGASGQETQYF.

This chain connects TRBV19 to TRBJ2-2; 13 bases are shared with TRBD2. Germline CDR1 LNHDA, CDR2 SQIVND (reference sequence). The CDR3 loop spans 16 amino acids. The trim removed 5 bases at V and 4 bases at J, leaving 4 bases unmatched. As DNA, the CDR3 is TGTGCCAGTAGTTTCGGACTAGCGGGGGCCACCGGGGAGCTGTTTTTT. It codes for CASSFGLAGATGELFF.

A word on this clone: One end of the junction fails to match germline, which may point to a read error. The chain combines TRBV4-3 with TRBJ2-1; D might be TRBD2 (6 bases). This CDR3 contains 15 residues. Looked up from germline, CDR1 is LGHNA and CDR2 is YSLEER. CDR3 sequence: CASSQESPQEGVLVF. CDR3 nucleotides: TGCGCCAGCAGCCAGGAGAGCCCTCAGGAGGGTGTATTAGTCTTC.

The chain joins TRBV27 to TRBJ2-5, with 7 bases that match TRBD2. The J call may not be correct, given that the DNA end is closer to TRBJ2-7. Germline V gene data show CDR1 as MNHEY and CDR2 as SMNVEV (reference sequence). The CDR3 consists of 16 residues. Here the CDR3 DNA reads TGTGCCAGCAGTTTTAAGCCCCTGGGCGGGGGCTACGAGCAGTACTTC. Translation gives CASSFKPLGGGYEQYF.

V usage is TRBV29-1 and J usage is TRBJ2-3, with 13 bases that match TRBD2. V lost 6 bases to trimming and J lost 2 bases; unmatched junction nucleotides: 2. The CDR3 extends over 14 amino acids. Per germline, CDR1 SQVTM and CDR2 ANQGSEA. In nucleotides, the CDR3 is TGCAGCGTGGGGACTAGCGGGGCCACAGATACGCAGTATTTT. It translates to CSVGTSGATDTQYF.

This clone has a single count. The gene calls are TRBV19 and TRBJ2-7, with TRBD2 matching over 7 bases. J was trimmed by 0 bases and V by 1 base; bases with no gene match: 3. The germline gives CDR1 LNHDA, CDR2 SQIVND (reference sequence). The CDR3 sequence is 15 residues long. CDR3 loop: CASSIVAGSSYEQYF. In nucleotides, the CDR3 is TGTGCCAGTAGTATAGTAGCGGGCAGCTCCTACGAGCAGTACTTC. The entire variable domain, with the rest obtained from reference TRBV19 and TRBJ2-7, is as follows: DGGITQSPKYLFRKEGQNVTLSCEQNLNHDAMYWYRQDPGQGLRLIYYSQIVNDFQKGDIAEGYSVSREKKESFPLTVTSAQKNPTAFYLCASSIVAGSSYEQYFGPGTRLTVT.

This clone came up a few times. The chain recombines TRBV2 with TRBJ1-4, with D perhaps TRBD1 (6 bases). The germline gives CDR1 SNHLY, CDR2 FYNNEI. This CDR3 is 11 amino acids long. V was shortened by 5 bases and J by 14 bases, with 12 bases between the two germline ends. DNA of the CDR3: TGTGCCAGCAGTTACGACAGGATTCTGTTTTTT. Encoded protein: CASSYDRILFF.

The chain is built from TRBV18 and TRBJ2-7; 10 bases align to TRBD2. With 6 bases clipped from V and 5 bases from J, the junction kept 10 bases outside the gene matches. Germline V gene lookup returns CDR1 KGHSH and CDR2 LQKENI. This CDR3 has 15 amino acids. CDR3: CASSPSGGILHEQYF. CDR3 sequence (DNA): TGTGCCAGCTCCCCTAGCGGGGGCATTCTCCACGAGCAGTACTTC.

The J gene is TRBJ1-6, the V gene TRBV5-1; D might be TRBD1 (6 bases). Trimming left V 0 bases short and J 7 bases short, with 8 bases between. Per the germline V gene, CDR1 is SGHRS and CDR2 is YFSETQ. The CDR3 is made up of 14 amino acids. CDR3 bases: TGCGCCAGCAGCTTGGACAGGGAAAATTCACCCCTCCACTTT. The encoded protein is CASSLDRENSPLHF. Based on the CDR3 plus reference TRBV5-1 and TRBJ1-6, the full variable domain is KAGVTQTPRYLIKTRGQQVTLSCSPISGHRSVSWYQQTPGQGLQFLFEYFSETQRNKGNFPGRFSGRQFSNSRSEMNVSTLELGDSALYLCASSLDRENSPLHFGNGTRLTVT.

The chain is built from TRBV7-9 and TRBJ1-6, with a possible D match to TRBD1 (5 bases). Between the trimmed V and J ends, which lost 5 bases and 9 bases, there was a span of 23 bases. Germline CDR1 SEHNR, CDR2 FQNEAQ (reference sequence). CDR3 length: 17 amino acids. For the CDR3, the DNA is TGTGCCAGCAGCCGACTCCAGGACACCGTGGCTGGTTCACCCCTCCACTTT. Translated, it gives CASSRLQDTVAGSPLHF. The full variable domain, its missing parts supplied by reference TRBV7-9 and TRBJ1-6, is DTGVSQNPRHKITKRGQNVTFRCDPISEHNRLYWYRQTLGQGPEFLTYFQNEAQLEKSRLLSDRFSAERPKGSFSTLEIQRTEQGDSAMYLCASSRLQDTVAGSPLHFGNGTRLTVT.

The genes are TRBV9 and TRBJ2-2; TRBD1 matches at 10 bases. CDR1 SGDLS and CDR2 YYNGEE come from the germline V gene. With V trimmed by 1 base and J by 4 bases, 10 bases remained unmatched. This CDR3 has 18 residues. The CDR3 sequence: CASSVLPPGTGVTGELFF. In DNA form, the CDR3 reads TGTGCCAGCAGCGTATTACCTCCCGGGACAGGGGTCACCGGGGAGCTGTTTTTT.

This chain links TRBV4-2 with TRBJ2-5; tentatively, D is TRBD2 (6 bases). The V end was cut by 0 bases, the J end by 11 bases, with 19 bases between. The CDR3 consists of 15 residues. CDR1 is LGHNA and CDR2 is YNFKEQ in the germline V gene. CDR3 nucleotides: TGTGCCAGCAGCCAAGATCCGGCGGGAATTAAGGAGCAGTACTTC. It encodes CASSQDPAGIKEQYF.

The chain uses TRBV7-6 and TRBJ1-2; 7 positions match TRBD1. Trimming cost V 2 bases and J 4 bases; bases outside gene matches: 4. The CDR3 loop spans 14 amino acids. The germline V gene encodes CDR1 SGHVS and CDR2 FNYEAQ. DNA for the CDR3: TGTGCCAGCAGCTTATCCCAGGGGGGCTATGGCTACACCTTC. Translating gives CASSLSQGGYGYTF.

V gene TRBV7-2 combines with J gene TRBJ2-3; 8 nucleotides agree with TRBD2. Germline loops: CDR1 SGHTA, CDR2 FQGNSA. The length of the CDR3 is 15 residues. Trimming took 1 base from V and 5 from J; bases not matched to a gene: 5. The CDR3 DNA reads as TGTGCCAGCAGCTTAGTAGCGGGGATGATAGATACGCAGTATTTT. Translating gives CASSLVAGMIDTQYF.

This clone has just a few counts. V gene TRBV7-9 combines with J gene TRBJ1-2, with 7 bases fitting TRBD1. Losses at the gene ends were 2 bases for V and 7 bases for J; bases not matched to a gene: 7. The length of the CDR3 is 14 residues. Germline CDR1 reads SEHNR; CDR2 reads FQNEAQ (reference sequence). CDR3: CASSLKGAGFGYTF. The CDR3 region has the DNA TGTGCCAGCAGCTTAAAGGGGGCAGGGTTTGGCTACACCTTC.

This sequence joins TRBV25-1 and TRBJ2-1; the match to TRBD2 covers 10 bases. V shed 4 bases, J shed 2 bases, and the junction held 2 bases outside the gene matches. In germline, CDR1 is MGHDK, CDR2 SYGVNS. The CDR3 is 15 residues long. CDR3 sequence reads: CASSGSGGPYNEQFF. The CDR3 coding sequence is TGTGCCAGCAGTGGTAGCGGGGGGCCCTACAATGAGCAGTTCTTC.

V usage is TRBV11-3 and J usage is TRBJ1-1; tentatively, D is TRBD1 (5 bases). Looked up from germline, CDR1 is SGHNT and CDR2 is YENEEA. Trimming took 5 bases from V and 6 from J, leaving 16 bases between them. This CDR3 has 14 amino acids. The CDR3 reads CASSLGEGWPEAFF. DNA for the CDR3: TGTGCCAGCAGCCTCGGGGAGGGGTGGCCTGAAGCTTTCTTT.

DNA of the CDR3: TGTGCCAGCTCACCACCCGAGAGCGGGGGGGCGAATGAGCAGTTCTTC. It codes for CASSPPESGGANEQFF. The chain combines TRBV18 with TRBJ2-1, with TRBD2 matching over 10 bases. From germline, CDR1 is KGHSH and CDR2 LQKENI. Trimming removed 0 bases from V and 7 bases from J; junction bases left unmatched: 6. This CDR3 region has 16 residues.

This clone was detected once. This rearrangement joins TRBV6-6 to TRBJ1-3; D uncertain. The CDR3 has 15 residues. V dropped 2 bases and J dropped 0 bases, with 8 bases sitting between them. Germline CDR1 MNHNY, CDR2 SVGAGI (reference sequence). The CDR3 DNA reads TGTGCCAGCAGTTACCCCGCGAGCTCTGGAAACACCATATATTTT. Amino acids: CASSYPASSGNTIYF.

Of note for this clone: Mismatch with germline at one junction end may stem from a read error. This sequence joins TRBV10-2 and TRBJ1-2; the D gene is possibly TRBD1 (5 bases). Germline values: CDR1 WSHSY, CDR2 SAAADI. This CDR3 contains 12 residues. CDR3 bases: TGCGCCAGCAGGGGCCCGGGGGAAGGCTACCCCTTC. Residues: CASRGPGEGYPF.

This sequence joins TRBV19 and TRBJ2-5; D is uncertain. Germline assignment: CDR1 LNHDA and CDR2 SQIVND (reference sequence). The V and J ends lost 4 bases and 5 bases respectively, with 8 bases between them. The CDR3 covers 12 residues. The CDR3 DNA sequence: TGTGCCAGTAGTAGCCTAGGCGAGACCCAGTACTTC. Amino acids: CASSSLGETQYF.

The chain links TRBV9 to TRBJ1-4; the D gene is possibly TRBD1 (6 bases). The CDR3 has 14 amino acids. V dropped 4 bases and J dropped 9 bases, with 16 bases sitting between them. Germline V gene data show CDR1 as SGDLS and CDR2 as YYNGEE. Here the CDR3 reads CASSPTGITQKLFF. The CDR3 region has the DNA TGTGCCAGCAGCCCAACAGGGATAACGCAAAAACTGTTTTTT.

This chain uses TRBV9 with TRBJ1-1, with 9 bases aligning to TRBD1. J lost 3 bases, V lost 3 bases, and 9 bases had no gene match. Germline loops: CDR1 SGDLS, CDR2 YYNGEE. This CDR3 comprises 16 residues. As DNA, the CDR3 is TGTGCCAGCAGCGATACCCGCGACAGGGGGGACACTGAAGCTTTCTTT. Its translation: CASSDTRDRGDTEAFF. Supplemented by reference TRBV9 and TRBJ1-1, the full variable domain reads DSGVTQTPKHLITATGQRVTLRCSPRSGDLSVYWYQQSLDQGLQFLIQYYNGEERAKGNILERFSAQQFPDLHSELNLSSLELGDSALYFCASSDTRDRGDTEAFFGQGTRLTVV.

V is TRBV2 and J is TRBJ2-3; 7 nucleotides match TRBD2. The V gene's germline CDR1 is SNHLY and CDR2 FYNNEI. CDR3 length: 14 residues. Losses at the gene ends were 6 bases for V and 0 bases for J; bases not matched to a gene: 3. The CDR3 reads CASSRTSSTDTQYF. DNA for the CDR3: TGTGCCAGCAGCCGGACTAGTAGCACAGATACGCAGTATTTT.

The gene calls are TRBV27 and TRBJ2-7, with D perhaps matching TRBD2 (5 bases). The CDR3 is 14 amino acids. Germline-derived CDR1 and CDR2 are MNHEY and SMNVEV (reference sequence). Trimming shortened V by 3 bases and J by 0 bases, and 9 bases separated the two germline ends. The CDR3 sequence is CASSFRGSSYEQYF. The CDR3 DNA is TGTGCCAGCAGTTTTCGAGGGTCCTCCTACGAGCAGTACTTC.